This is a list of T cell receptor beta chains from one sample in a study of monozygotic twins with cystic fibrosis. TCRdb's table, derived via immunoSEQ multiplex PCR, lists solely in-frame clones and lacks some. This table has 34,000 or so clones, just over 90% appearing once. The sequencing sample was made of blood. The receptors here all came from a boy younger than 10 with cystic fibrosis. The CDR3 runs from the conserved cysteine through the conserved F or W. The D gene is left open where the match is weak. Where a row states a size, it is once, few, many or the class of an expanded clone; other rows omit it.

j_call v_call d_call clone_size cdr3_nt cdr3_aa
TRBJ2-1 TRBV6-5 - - TGTGCCAGCAGCCATCCTTCATACAATGAGCAGTTCTTC CASSHPSYNEQFF
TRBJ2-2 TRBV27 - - TGTGCCAGCAGTTTATTAAGGAGGCAGGGGAGCACCGGGGAGCTGTTTTTT CASSLLRRQGSTGELFF
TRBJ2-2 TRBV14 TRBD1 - TGTGCCAGCAGCCCAATGAGGGGGCTGAACACCGGGGAGCTGTTTTTT CASSPMRGLNTGELFF
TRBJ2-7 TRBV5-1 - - TGCGCCAGCAGCGCCGGGACTGACTACGAGCAGTACTTC CASSAGTDYEQYF
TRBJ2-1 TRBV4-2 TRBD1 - TGTGCCAGCAGCCAGCGGTACAGGGGTCCATGGGACAATGAGCAGTTCTTC CASSQRYRGPWDNEQFF
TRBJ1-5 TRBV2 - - TGTGCCAGCAGTGACCTGGACAGTGGTTTCAATCAGCCCCAGCATTTT CASSDLDSGFNQPQHF
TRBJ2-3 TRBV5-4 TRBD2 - TGTGCCAGCAGCTTGCTACTAGCGGGTACTAGCACAGATACGCAGTATTTT CASSLLLAGTSTDTQYF
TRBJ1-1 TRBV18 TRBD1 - TGTGCCAGCTCACCACCGGCGACAGGGGACACTGAAGCTTTCTTT CASSPPATGDTEAFF
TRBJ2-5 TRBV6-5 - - TGTGCCAGCAGGAGGGGGGGCCGCGAGACCCAGTACTTC CASRRGGRETQYF
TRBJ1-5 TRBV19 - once TGTGCCAGTAGTATAGATCCCGACGGGGCTATTCGGCATTTT CASSIDPDGAIRHF
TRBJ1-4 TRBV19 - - TGTGCCAGTAGTCCTACCCGGACAGTAACTAATGAAAAACTGTTTTTT CASSPTRTVTNEKLFF
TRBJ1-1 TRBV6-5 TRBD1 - TGTGCCAGCAGGCCAACGGACAGGGGGCATACTGAAGCTTTCTTT CASRPTDRGHTEAFF
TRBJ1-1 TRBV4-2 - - TGTGCCAGCAGCCAAGAAATCGGGGGCCCTAACACTGAAGCTTTCTTT CASSQEIGGPNTEAFF
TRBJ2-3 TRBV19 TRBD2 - TGTGCCAGTAGTATCCTGCTAGCGGGGGGGCCGGACACAGATACGCAGTATTTT CASSILLAGGPDTDTQYF
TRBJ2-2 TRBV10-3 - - TGTGCCATCAGTGAGTTCCAAGCGAACACCGGGGAGCTGTTTTTT CAISEFQANTGELFF
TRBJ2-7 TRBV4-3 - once TGCGCCAGCAGCCAAGTTGGGGCTTACGAGCAGTACTTC CASSQVGAYEQYF
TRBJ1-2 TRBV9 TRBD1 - TGTGCCAGCAGCGTGGGGGACAGCCCTAACTATGGCTACACCTTC CASSVGDSPNYGYTF